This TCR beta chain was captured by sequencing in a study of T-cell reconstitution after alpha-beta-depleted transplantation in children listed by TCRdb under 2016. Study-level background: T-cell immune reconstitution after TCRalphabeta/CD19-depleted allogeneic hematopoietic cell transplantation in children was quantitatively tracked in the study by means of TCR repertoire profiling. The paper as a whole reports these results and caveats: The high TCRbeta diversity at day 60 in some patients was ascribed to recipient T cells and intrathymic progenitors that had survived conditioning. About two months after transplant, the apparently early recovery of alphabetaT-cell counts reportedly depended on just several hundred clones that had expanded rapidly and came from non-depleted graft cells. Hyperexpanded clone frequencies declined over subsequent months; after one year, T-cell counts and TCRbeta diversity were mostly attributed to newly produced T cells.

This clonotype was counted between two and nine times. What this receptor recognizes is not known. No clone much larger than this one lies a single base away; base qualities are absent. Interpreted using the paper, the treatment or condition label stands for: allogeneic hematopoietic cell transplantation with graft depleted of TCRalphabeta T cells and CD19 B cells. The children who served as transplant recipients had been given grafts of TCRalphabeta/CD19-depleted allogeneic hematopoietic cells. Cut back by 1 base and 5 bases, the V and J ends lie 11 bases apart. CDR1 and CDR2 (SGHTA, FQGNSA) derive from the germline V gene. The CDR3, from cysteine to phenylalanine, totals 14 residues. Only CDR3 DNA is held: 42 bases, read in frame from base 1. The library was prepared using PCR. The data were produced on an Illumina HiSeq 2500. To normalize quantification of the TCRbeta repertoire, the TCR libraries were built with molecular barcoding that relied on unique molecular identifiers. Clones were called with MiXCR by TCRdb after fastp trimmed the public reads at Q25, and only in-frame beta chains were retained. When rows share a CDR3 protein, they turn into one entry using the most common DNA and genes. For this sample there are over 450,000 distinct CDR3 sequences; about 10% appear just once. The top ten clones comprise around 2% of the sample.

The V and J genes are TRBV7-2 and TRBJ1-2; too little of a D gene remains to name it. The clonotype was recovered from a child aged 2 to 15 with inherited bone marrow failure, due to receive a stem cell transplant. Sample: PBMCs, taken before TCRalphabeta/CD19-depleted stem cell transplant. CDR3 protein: CASSLGVRDYGYTF. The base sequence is TGTGCCAGCAGCTTAGGGGTCAGAGATTATGGCTACACCTTC.